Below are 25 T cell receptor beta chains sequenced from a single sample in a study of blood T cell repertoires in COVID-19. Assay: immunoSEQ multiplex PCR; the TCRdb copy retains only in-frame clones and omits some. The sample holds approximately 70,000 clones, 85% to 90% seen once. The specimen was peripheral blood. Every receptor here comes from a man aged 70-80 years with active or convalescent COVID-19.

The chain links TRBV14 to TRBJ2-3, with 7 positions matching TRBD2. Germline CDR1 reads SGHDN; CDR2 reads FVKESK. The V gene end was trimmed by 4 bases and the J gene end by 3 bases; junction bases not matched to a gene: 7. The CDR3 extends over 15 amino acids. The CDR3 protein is CASSRGRESTDTQYF. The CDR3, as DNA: TGTGCCAGCAGCCGGGGGAGGGAAAGTACAGATACGCAGTATTTT.

This CDR3 reads CASSLTNRNTEAFF. The CDR3 DNA reads as TGTGCCAGCAGCCTCACTAATCGGAACACTGAAGCTTTCTTT. The chain recombines TRBV7-2 with TRBJ1-1; D is ambiguous. This CDR3 is 14 amino acids long. V shed 5 bases and J shed 1 base, with 11 bases lying between them. CDR1 SGHTA and CDR2 FQGNSA come from the germline V gene.

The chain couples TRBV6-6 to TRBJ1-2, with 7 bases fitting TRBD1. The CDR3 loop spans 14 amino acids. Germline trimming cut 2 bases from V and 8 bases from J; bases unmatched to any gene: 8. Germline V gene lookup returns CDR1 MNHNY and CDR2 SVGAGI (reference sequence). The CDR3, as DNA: TGTGCCAGCAGTTACCCAACAGGGGTGAGGGGCTACACCTTC. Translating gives CASSYPTGVRGYTF.

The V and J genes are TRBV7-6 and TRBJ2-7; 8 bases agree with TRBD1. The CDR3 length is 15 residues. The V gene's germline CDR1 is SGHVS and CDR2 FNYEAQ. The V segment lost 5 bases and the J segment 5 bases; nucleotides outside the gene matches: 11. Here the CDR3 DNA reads TGTGCCAGCAGCCCAAGGACAGGGACGTTCGACGAGCAGTACTTC. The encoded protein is CASSPRTGTFDEQYF.

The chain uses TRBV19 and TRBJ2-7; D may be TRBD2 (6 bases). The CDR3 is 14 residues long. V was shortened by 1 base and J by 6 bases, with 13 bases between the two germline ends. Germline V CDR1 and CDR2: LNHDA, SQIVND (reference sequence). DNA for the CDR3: TGTGCCAGTAGTATAGTTTGGCAGGGAGGCGAGCAGTACTTC. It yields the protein CASSIVWQGGEQYF.

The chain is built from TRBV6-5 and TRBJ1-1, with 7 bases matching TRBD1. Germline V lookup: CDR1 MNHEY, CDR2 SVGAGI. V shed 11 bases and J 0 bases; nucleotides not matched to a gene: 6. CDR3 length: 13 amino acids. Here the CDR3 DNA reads TGTGCCGTCGAGGGACAGTTGAACACTGAAGCTTTCTTT. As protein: CAVEGQLNTEAFF.

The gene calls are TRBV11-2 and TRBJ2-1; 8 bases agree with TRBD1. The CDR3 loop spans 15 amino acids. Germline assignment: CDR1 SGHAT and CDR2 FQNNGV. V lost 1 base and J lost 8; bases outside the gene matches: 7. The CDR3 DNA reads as TGTGCCAGCAGCTTAGCACAGGGGGGCTCCCATGAGCAGTTCTTC. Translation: CASSLAQGGSHEQFF. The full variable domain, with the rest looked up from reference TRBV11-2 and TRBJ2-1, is EAGVAQSPRYKIIEKRQSVAFWCNPISGHATLYWYQQILGQGPKLLIQFQNNGVVDDSQLPKDRFSAERLKGVDSTLKIQPAKLEDSAVYLCASSLAQGGSHEQFFGPGTRLTVL.

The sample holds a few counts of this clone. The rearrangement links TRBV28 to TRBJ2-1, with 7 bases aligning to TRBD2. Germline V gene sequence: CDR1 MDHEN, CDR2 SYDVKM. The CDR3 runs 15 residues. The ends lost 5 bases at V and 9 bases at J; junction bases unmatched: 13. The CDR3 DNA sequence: TGTGCCAGCAGTGTATCACGCGGGAGCTCCATTGAGCAGTTCTTC. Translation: CASSVSRGSSIEQFF.

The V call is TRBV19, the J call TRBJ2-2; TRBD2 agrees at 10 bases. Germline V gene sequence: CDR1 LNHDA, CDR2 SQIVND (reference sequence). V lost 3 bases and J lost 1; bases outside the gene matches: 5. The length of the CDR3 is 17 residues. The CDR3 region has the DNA TGTGCCAGTAGTATTCTGCCTAGCGGGAGGAACACCGGGGAGCTGTTTTTT. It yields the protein CASSILPSGRNTGELFF.

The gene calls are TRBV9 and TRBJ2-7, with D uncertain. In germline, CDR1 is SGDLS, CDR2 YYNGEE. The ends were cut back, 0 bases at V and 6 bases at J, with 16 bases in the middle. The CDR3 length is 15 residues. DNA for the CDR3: TGTGCCAGCAGCGTAGGGTCTGAGAGGATGGGCGAGCAGTACTTC. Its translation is CASSVGSERMGEQYF.

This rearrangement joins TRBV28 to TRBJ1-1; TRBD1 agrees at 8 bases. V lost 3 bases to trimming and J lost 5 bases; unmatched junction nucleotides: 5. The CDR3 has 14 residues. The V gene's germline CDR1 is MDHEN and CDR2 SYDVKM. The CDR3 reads CASSFPDRETEAFF. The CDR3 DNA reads TGTGCCAGCAGTTTCCCGGACAGGGAAACTGAAGCTTTCTTT.

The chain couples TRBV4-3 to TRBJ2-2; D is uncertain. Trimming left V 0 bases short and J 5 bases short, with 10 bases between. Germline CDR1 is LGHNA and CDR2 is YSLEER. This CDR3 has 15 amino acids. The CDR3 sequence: CASSQEFSWTGELFF. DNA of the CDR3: TGCGCCAGCAGCCAAGAATTCAGTTGGACCGGGGAGCTGTTTTTT.

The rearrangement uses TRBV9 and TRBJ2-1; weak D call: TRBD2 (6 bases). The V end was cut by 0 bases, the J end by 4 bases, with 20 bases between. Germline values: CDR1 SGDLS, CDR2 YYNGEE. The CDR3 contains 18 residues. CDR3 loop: CASSVGGGSGALYNEQFF. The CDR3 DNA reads TGTGCCAGCAGCGTAGGTGGTGGTAGCGGAGCCCTGTACAATGAGCAGTTCTTC.

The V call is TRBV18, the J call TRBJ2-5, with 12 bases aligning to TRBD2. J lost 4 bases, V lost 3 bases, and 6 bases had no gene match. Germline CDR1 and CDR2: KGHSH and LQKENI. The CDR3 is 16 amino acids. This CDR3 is CASSPRLAGGRETQYF. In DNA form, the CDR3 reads TGTGCCAGCTCACCCCGGCTAGCGGGAGGGCGAGAGACCCAGTACTTC.

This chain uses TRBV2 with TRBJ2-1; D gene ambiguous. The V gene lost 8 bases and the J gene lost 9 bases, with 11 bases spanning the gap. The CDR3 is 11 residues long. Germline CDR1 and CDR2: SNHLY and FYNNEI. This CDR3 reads CASRDNGEQFF. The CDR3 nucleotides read TGTGCCAGCCGCGACAACGGTGAGCAGTTCTTC.

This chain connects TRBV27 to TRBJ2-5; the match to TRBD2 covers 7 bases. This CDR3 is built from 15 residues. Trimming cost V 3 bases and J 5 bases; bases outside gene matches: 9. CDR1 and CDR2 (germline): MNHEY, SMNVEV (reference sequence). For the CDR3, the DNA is TGTGCCAGCAGTTTTGGCGGGAGCCTCGGGGAGACCCAGTACTTC. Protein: CASSFGGSLGETQYF.

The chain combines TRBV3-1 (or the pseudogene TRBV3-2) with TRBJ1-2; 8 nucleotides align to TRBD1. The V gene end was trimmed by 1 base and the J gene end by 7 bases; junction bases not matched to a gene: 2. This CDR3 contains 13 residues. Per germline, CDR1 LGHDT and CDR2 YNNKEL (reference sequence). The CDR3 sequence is CASSQGGQVGYTF. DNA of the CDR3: TGTGCCAGCAGCCAAGGGGGACAGGTTGGCTACACCTTC.

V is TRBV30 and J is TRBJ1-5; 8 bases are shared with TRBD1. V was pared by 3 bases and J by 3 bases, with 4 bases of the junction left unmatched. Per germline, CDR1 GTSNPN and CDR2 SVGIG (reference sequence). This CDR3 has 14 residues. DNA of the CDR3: TGTGCCTGGAGGCTGACAGGGGTCAATCAGCCCCAGCATTTT. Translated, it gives CAWRLTGVNQPQHF.

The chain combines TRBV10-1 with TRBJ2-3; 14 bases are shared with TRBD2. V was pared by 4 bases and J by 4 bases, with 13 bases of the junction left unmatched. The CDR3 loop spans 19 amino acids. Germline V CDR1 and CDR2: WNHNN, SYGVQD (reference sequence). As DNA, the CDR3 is TGCGCCAGCAGTGCGGGACTAGCGGGAGCCTATAAGTCGTCAGATACGCAGTATTTT. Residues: CASSAGLAGAYKSSDTQYF.

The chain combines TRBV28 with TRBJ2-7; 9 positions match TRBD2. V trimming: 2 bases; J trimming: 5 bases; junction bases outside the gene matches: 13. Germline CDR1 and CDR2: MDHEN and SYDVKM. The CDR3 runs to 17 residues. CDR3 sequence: CASSLQKTEREENEQYF. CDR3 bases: TGTGCCAGCAGTTTACAAAAAACGGAGCGGGAGGAGAACGAGCAGTACTTC.

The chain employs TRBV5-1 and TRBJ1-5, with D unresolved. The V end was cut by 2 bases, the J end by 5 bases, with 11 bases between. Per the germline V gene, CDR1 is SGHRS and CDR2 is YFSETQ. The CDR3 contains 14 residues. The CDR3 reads CASSFGGIDQPQHF. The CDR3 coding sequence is TGCGCCAGCAGCTTCGGAGGGATCGATCAGCCCCAGCATTTT. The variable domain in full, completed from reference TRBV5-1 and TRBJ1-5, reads KAGVTQTPRYLIKTRGQQVTLSCSPISGHRSVSWYQQTPGQGLQFLFEYFSETQRNKGNFPGRFSGRQFSNSRSEMNVSTLELGDSALYLCASSFGGIDQPQHFGDGTRLSIL.

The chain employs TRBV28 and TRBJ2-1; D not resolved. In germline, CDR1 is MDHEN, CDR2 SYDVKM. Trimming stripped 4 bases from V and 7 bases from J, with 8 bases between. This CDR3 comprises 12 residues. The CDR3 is CASSSLLNEQFF. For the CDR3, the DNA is TGTGCCAGCAGTTCCCTGTTAAATGAGCAGTTCTTC.

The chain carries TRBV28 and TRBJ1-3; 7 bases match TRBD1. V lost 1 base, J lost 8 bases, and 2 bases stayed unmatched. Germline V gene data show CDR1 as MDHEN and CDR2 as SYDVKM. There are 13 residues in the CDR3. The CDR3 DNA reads TGTGCCAGCAGTTTATCAGGGGGAGACACCATATATTTT. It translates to CASSLSGGDTIYF.

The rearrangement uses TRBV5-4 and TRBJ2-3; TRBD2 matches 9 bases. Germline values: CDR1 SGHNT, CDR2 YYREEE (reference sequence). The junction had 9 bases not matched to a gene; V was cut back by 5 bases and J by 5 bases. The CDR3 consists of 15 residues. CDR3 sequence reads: CASSPGGRAQDTQYF. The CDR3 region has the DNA TGTGCCAGCAGTCCGGGCGGGAGGGCCCAAGATACGCAGTATTTT.

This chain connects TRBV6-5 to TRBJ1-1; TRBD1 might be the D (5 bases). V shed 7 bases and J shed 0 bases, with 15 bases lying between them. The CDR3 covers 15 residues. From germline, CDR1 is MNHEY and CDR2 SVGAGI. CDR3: CASTTWGTMNTEAFF. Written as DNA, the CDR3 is TGTGCCAGCACGACCTGGGGCACTATGAACACTGAAGCTTTCTTT.